These 10 T cell receptor beta chains share one sample of origin, sequenced in a study of blood T cell repertoires in COVID-19. The assay was immunoSEQ multiplex PCR, and TCRdb's table has in-frame clones only and misses some. This sample yields hundreds of thousands of clones, of which about 88% are seen a single time; about 3% belongs to the top ten. The specimen was PBMCs or T cells enriched from blood (not recorded which). The origin of the receptors is a woman between 50 and 59 years old who had recovered from COVID-19.

The J gene is TRBJ1-6, the V gene TRBV28; no clear D. Germline CDR1 MDHEN, CDR2 SYDVKM. V was pared by 5 bases and J by 9 bases, with 14 bases between. This CDR3 spans 14 amino acids. The CDR3 protein is CASSTAGWGSPLHF. CDR3 nucleotide sequence: TGTGCCAGCAGTACCGCGGGGTGGGGTTCACCCCTCCACTTT. The complete variable domain, with remaining parts taken from reference TRBV28 and TRBJ1-6, reads DVKVTQSSRYLVKRTGEKVFLECVQDMDHENMFWYRQDPGLGLRLIYFSYDVKMKEKGDIPEGYSVSREKKERFSLILESASTNQTSMYLCASSTAGWGSPLHFGNGTRLTVT.

The chain has TRBV29-1 and TRBJ1-4, with a possible D match to TRBD1 (5 bases). Germline-derived CDR1 and CDR2 are SQVTM and ANQGSEA. CDR3 length equals 11 residues. Trimming took 4 bases from V and 8 from J, leaving 8 bases between them. DNA of the CDR3: TGCAGCGTTGGGTGGGGCGAAAAACTGTTTTTT. Protein product: CSVGWGEKLFF. Based on the CDR3 plus reference TRBV29-1 and TRBJ1-4, the full variable domain is SAVISQKPSRDICQRGTSLTIQCQVDSQVTMMFWYRQQPGQSLTLIATANQGSEATYESGFVIDKFPISRPNLTFSTLTVSNMSPEDSSIYLCSVGWGEKLFFGSGTQLSVL.

This chain connects TRBV7-2 to TRBJ1-1, with TRBD1 matching over 12 bases. V gave up 1 base and J gave up 6 bases; unmatched junction bases: 6. CDR1 and CDR2 (germline): SGHTA, FQGNSA. The length of the CDR3 is 16 residues. The CDR3 DNA sequence: TGTGCCAGCAGCTTAGTTATAGGGACAGGGGGCCCTGAAGCTTTCTTT. It specifies CASSLVIGTGGPEAFF.

This chain connects TRBV19 to TRBJ2-6, with 7 bases matching TRBD1. The CDR3 length is 17 residues. Looked up from germline, CDR1 is LNHDA and CDR2 is SQIVND (reference sequence). V dropped 4 bases and J dropped 4; count of bases not matched to a gene: 10. CDR3 bases: TGTGCCAGTAGTAGGGGACAGAGTTTTGGAGGGGCCAACGTCCTGACTTTC. This sequence encodes CASSRGQSFGGANVLTF.

This chain links TRBV28 with TRBJ2-2; 10 nucleotides align to TRBD2. In germline, CDR1 is MDHEN, CDR2 SYDVKM. The CDR3 covers 15 residues. V lost 5 bases to trimming and J lost 4 bases; unmatched junction nucleotides: 4. CDR3 DNA: TGTGCCAGCAGTCGGGGACTAGCGAGCACCGGGGAGCTGTTTTTT. The encoded protein is CASSRGLASTGELFF.

Of note for this clone: The same CDR3 arises from other DNA sequences in this sample as well. The rearrangement uses TRBV6-5 and TRBJ1-1; the match to TRBD1 covers 8 bases. The CDR3 runs 14 residues. V lost 5 bases to trimming and J lost 1 base; unmatched junction nucleotides: 3. Germline loops: CDR1 MNHEY, CDR2 SVGAGI. CDR3 region: CASSRTGTNTEAFF. The CDR3 nucleotides are TGTGCCAGCAGTCGGACAGGGACGAACACTGAAGCTTTCTTT.

The chain links TRBV2 to TRBJ1-6, with D perhaps matching TRBD1 (6 bases). The germline gives CDR1 SNHLY, CDR2 FYNNEI. This CDR3 region has 16 residues. Trimming shortened V by 3 bases and J by 6 bases, and 15 bases separated the two germline ends. The CDR3 DNA reads TGTGCCAGCAGTGATCTCCCGGGACAAGTTAATTCACCCCTCCACTTT. Translation gives CASSDLPGQVNSPLHF.

The chain is built from TRBV5-8 and TRBJ1-5; no clear D gene. Trimming stripped 4 bases from V and 2 bases from J, with 16 bases between. Germline CDR1 SGHTS, CDR2 YDEGEE. The CDR3 spans 16 residues. DNA of the CDR3: TGTGCCAGCAGCCTTCTTTCGGGAAGGCGCAATCAGCCCCAGCATTTT. Protein product: CASSLLSGRRNQPQHF.

The chain combines TRBV5-1 with TRBJ2-1; TRBD2 aligns across 7 bases. The V gene's germline CDR1 is SGHRS and CDR2 YFSETQ. This CDR3 has 15 residues. V gave up 4 bases and J gave up 2 bases; unmatched junction bases: 6. CDR3 in DNA: TGCGCCAGCAGCCGCCGGGACTACCCCTACAATGAGCAGTTCTTC. It translates to CASSRRDYPYNEQFF.

CDR3 bases: TGTGCCAGCCGCGGACAGTTCTCCTACGAGCAGTACTTC. Its translation: CASRGQFSYEQYF. The rearrangement joins TRBV6-5 to TRBJ2-7, with D tentatively TRBD1 (6 bases). V lost 8 bases, J lost 0 bases, and 11 bases lay in between. Germline assignment: CDR1 MNHEY and CDR2 SVGAGI. The CDR3 runs 13 residues.